These 13 T cell receptor beta chains share one sample of origin, sequenced in a study of T cell responses to AZD1222 COVID-19 vaccine. TCRdb's table, derived via immunoSEQ multiplex PCR, lists solely in-frame clones and lacks some. The data hold around 99,000 clones, with approximately 91% observed a single time. The specimen was peripheral blood, collected on day 0 of AZD1222 vaccination. Every receptor here comes from an adult in good health.

The sample holds a few counts of this clone. The chain uses TRBV7-9 and TRBJ2-7; D not resolved. Trimming pared 1 base from V and 3 bases from J, leaving 10 bases between. Germline V gene sequence: CDR1 SEHNR, CDR2 FQNEAQ (reference sequence). The length of the CDR3 is 14 residues. This CDR3 reads CASSLVDPGYEQYF. The DNA for the CDR3 is TGTGCCAGCAGCTTAGTGGACCCCGGCTACGAGCAGTACTTC.

The chain employs TRBV7-8 and TRBJ1-5; D not resolved. From germline, CDR1 is SGHVS and CDR2 FQNEAQ. The V and J ends lost 2 bases and 9 bases respectively, with 17 bases between them. This CDR3 is built from 15 residues. CDR3 in amino acids: CASSLTPEASGPQHF. The CDR3 bases are TGTGCCAGCAGCTTAACCCCAGAGGCCTCGGGGCCCCAGCATTTT.

The rearrangement joins TRBV3-1 (or the pseudogene TRBV3-2) to TRBJ1-4; no reliable D call. The ends were cut back, 6 bases at V and 0 bases at J, with 8 bases in the middle. The CDR3 is 14 amino acids. Germline V CDR1 and CDR2: LGHDT, YNNKEL (reference sequence). CDR3 in amino acids: CASRRDATNEKLFF. Here the CDR3 DNA reads TGTGCCAGCAGGAGGGATGCAACTAATGAAAAACTGTTTTTT.

The chain carries TRBV6-2 or TRBV6-3 and TRBJ1-2, with 8 nucleotides matching TRBD1. CDR3 length: 16 amino acids. Germline loops: CDR1 MNHEY, CDR2 SVGEGT. J was trimmed by 4 bases and V by 2 bases; bases with no gene match: 9. The CDR3 bases are TGTGCCAGCAGTTACCCTCAGGGGGCGGAGGGCTATGGCTACACCTTC. Its protein product is CASSYPQGAEGYGYTF.

The gene calls are TRBV29-1 and TRBJ1-2; D remains unclear. The germline V and J ends were trimmed by 0 bases and 4 bases, with 9 bases remaining between them. The CDR3 is 13 amino acids. Per the germline V gene, CDR1 is SQVTM and CDR2 is ANQGSEA. DNA for the CDR3: TGCAGCGTTGAAGATGGCAGAGCCTATGGCTACACCTTC. It codes for CSVEDGRAYGYTF.

The rearrangement links TRBV30 to TRBJ2-3; 10 bases map to TRBD2. This CDR3 spans 17 amino acids. Germline V lookup: CDR1 GTSNPN, CDR2 SVGIG (reference sequence). Trimming cost V 2 bases and J 5 bases; bases outside gene matches: 13. The CDR3 region has the DNA TGTGCCTGGAGTCCTCTAGCGGGGGCTATCCACAGAGATACGCAGTATTTT. Translating gives CAWSPLAGAIHRDTQYF.

The chain recombines TRBV5-1 with TRBJ2-3, with D possibly TRBD2 on 6 matching bases. Germline V gene sequence: CDR1 SGHRS, CDR2 YFSETQ. This CDR3 is 19 amino acids long. Trimming removed 4 bases from V and 0 bases from J, with 24 bases in between. The CDR3 DNA is TGCGCCAGCAGCAAGACTCCGACCTCTACTAGCTTCAGCACAGATACGCAGTATTTT. Translation gives CASSKTPTSTSFSTDTQYF.

V usage is TRBV11-2 and J usage is TRBJ1-1; maybe TRBD1 (5 bases). This CDR3 contains 16 residues. Germline CDR1 reads SGHAT; CDR2 reads FQNNGV. Trimming removed 5 bases from V and 1 base from J, with 17 bases in between. The CDR3 is CASSQTDSAPNTEAFF. CDR3 nucleotides: TGTGCCAGCAGCCAGACAGACAGCGCTCCGAACACTGAAGCTTTCTTT.

The chain links TRBV27 to TRBJ2-3; unclear D gene. The CDR3 loop spans 15 amino acids. The ends were cut back, 2 bases at V and 0 bases at J, with 9 bases in the middle. Germline CDR1 is MNHEY and CDR2 is SMNVEV (reference sequence). Here the CDR3 DNA reads TGTGCCAGCAGTTTACAAGCGACCAGCACAGATACGCAGTATTTT. Translating gives CASSLQATSTDTQYF.

The chain joins TRBV29-1 to TRBJ1-1; D not resolved. The CDR3 has 12 residues. CDR1 SQVTM and CDR2 ANQGSEA come from the germline V gene. V dropped 2 bases and J dropped 3 bases, with 7 bases sitting between them. CDR3 DNA: TGCAGCGTTGAAATGCAGTACACTGAAGCTTTCTTT. As protein: CSVEMQYTEAFF.

The CDR3, as DNA: TGTGCCAGCAGCTTGGTCGGGCCTAAGAATGAAAAACTGTTTTTT. Its translation: CASSLVGPKNEKLFF. V usage is TRBV5-5 and J usage is TRBJ1-4; D remains ambiguous. The germline V and J ends were trimmed by 0 bases and 5 bases, with 11 bases remaining between them. The V gene's germline CDR1 is SGHKS and CDR2 YYEKEE (reference sequence). The CDR3 consists of 15 residues.

The chain carries TRBV19 and TRBJ2-7, with 12 nucleotides matching TRBD1. The V gene end was trimmed by 3 bases and the J gene end by 5 bases; junction bases not matched to a gene: 5. The CDR3 totals 15 residues. Germline V lookup: CDR1 LNHDA, CDR2 SQIVND (reference sequence). CDR3 in DNA: TGTGCCAGTAGTATTGGGGACAGGGGGCTGGACGAGCAGTACTTC. This gives the protein CASSIGDRGLDEQYF.

This clone is a singleton in its sample. V and J are TRBV27 and TRBJ2-1; weak D call: TRBD2 (5 bases). CDR3 length equals 15 residues. Germline V CDR1 and CDR2: MNHEY, SMNVEV (reference sequence). The germline V and J ends were trimmed by 7 bases and 4 bases, with 17 bases remaining between them. CDR3 in DNA: TGTGCCAGCATGGGGAGTAAGAGCATATACAATGAGCAGTTCTTC. This codes for CASMGSKSIYNEQFF.